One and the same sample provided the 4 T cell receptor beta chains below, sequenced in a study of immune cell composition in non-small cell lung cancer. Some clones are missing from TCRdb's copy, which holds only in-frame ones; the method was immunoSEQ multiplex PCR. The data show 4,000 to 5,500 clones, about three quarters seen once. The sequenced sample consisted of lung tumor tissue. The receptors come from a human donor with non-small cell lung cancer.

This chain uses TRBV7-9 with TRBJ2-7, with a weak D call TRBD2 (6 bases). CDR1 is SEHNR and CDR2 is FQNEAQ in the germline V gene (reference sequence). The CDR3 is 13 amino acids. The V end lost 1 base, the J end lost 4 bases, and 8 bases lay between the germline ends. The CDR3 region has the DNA TGTGCCAGCAGCTTAGTTCGGGGGTACGAGCAGTACTTC. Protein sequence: CASSLVRGYEQYF.

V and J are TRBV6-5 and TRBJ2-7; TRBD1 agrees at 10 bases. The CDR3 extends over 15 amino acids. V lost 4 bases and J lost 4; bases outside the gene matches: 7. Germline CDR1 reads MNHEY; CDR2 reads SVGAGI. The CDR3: CASSSGQGVLYEQYF. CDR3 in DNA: TGTGCCAGCAGTTCCGGACAGGGGGTCCTATACGAGCAGTACTTC.

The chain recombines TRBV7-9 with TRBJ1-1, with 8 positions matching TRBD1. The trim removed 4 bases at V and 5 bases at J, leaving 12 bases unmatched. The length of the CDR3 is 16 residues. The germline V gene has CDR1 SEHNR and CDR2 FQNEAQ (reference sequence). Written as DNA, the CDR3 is TGTGCCAGCAGCTCCGCAGGGGGCTATCGGGAGACTGAAGCTTTCTTT. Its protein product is CASSSAGGYRETEAFF.

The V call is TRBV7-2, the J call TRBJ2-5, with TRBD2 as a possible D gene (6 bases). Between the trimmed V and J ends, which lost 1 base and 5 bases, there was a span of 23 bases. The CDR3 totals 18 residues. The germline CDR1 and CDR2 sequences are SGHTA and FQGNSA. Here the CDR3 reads CASSLDVHVGGDRETQYF. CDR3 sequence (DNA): TGTGCCAGCAGCTTAGATGTTCACGTCGGAGGGGATCGGGAGACCCAGTACTTC. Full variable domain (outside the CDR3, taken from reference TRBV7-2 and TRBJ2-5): GAGVSQSPSNKVTEKGKDVELRCDPISGHTALYWYRQSLGQGLEFLIYFQGNSAPDKSGLPSDRFSAERTGGSVSTLTIQRTQQEDSAVYLCASSLDVHVGGDRETQYFGPGTRLLVL.